The present T cell receptor beta chain was sequenced within a study of blood T cell repertoires in COVID-19. Background on the study: Whether acute or convalescent, the COVID-19 samples came from the United States, Italy and Spain. Nucleic acid was either cDNA or gDNA, and it came from T cells, B-cell-depleted T cells, or PBMCs.

In Seattle, patients joined the study during active infection and were tracked longitudinally. Germline V gene sequence: CDR1 LGHNA, CDR2 YNFKEQ. V lost 0 bases and J 9 bases, leaving 18 bases between the germline ends. The CDR3 has 15 residues. As originally analysed: Amplified reference gene primers provided the basis for estimating nucleated cell counts. The method was immunoSEQ multiplex PCR; TCRdb's version includes in-frame clones alone and lacks a portion of them. V and J calls and clone size are those listed in that table; D and trimming were worked out from the DNA. The sample lists 200,000 to 250,000 clones; around 85% were seen once.

This sequence originates from an older woman with COVID-19, enrolled during active disease. Sequences were obtained from peripheral blood. This chain links TRBV4-2 with TRBJ2-7; D is undetermined. The CDR3 is CASSQETNGGSRQYF. The CDR3 DNA follows: TGTGCCAGCAGCCAAGAAACCAATGGCGGCTCCCGGCAGTACTTC.